The TCR beta chain under discussion was sequenced for a study of blood T cell repertoires in COVID-19. Study-level information: Acute and convalescent COVID-19 specimens originated in the United States, Italy and Spain. Sample material is recorded as cDNA or gDNA derived from T cells, B-cell-depleted T cells, or PBMCs.

The CDR3 contains 15 residues. Trimming took 5 bases from V and 2 from J; bases not matched to a gene: 7. CDR1 is SGHVS, CDR2 FNYEAQ, per germline. Methods used by the authors: Reference gene primer amplification gave estimated nucleated cell counts. Clones were read by immunoSEQ multiplex PCR, and TCRdb kept only the in-frame ones, dropping some. The V and J calls and clone size come from that table; D and trimming were worked out from the DNA. The sample shows around 240,000 clones, roughly 79% of them seen only once. In the case of this clone: The sample has other DNA sequences that encode this CDR3 too.

This chain joins TRBV7-6 and TRBJ1-2; 8 bases are a match to TRBD1. The sample taken for sequencing was peripheral blood. This TCR was sampled from a woman of 80 years or more with acute or convalescent COVID-19. This chain's CDR3 is CASSPGQGPNYGYTF. The DNA of the CDR3 is TGTGCCAGCAGCCCCGGACAGGGTCCGAACTATGGCTACACCTTC.